This TCR beta chain stems from a study of shared clonotypes between healthy human individuals. Findings and limits, study-wide: Shared clonotypes across all four donors exceeded non-shared ones in generation probability.

A note on this clone: As yet, its antigen is unknown.

Replicate PCRs for sorted subsets used around 190 ng DNA; this equaled about 30,000 T cell genomes. Some clones are missing from TCRdb's copy, which holds only in-frame ones; the method was immunoSEQ multiplex PCR. The table includes about 2,200,000 clones, about 93% detected once. Trimming took 4 bases from V and 7 from J; bases not matched to a gene: 7. The CDR3 totals 15 residues. The germline V gene has CDR1 LGHNA and CDR2 YNFKEQ. The naive CD8 population came from CD45RO-negative cells selected for CCR7, without terminally differentiated effector memory CD45RA+ cells. The chain combines TRBV4-2 with TRBJ2-1; 10 nucleotides line up with TRBD2. Sequenced: naive CD8+ T cells from PBMCs. This sequence was found in a man between 18 and 35 years old in good health. Some clones in this sample may be carry-over from other donors' samples. In DNA, the CDR3 is TGTGCCAGCAGCCTACTACTAGCGGGATTAAATGAGCAGTTCTTC. It yields the protein CASSLLLAGLNEQFF.